This T cell receptor (beta chain) was observed in a study of vaccination and CD4 T cells after COVID-19. On this clonotype itself: Its specificity is not known.

Once obtained from cultured CD4+ T cells, the DNA was sequenced using the Oncomine TCR Beta short-read assay. Extraction of genomic DNA was performed on cultured CD4+ T cells. MiXCR, applied by TCRdb to the PCR reads, yields one record per CDR3 protein. The sample records 7,600 or so distinct CDR3 sequences, 35% to 40% being singletons. This CDR3 contains 16 residues. V shed 0 bases, J shed 7 bases, and the junction held 10 bases outside the gene matches. In germline, CDR1 is LNHNV, CDR2 YYDKDF (reference sequence). The treatment: approximately 9-day PBMC culture with coronavirus spike peptide pools or control peptides (ViraFEST assay). Ahead of the COVID-19 pandemic (2011-2018), the CD4+ T cells of the unexposed donor were collected.

Sequenced sample: CD4+ T cells from blood, cultured in vitro. The chain employs TRBV15 and TRBJ1-2, with TRBD1 matching over 8 bases. This clonotype was obtained from a human donor in good health. CDR3 protein: CATSRDSLDRATGYTF. The CDR3 nucleotides read TGTGCCACCAGCAGAGATTCTTTGGACAGGGCGACTGGCTACACCTTC.